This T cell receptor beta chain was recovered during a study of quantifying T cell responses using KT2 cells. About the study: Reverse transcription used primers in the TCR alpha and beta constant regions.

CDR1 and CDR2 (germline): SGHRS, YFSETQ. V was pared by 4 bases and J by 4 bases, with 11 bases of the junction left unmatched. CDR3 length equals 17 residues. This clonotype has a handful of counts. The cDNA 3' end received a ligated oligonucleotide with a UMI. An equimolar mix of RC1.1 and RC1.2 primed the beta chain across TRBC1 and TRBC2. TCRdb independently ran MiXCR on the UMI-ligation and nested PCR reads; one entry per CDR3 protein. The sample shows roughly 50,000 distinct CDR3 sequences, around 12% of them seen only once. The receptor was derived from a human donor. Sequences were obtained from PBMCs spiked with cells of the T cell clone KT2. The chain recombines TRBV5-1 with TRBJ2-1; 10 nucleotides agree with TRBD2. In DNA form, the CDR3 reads TGCGCCAGCAGCAGTCGAATAGCGGGGGGTAAATACAATGAGCAGTTCTTC. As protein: CASSSRIAGGKYNEQFF. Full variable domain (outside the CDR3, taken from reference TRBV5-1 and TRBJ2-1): KAGVTQTPRYLIKTRGQQVTLSCSPISGHRSVSWYQQTPGQGLQFLFEYFSETQRNKGNFPGRFSGRQFSNSRSEMNVSTLELGDSALYLCASSSRIAGGKYNEQFFGPGTRLTVL.